A selection of T cell receptor beta chains follows, all from one sample in a study of blood T cell repertoires in COVID-19. Clones were read by immunoSEQ multiplex PCR, and TCRdb kept only the in-frame ones, dropping some. The sample has about 96,000 clones; about four fifths are singletons. The source material was peripheral blood. The source of these receptors is a woman aged 55-69 years with acute or convalescent COVID-19. Each CDR3 is given with its conserved first and last residue. Fields, in order: V gene, clone size, D gene, J gene, CDR3 DNA, CDR3 protein. A D gene is named only where the DNA matches it firmly. Clone size is given for some rows only: seen once, a few or many times, or a class if the clone is expanded.

TRBV5-5	.	TRBD1	TRBJ1-2	TGTGCCAGCAGCTTGGACGGGACAGGGTTTTTTGATCACGGCTACACCTTC	CASSLDGTGFFDHGYTF
TRBV12-3/TRBV12-4	.	.	TRBJ1-5	TGTGCCAGCAGCCGACTTGGGCCCCAGCATTTT	CASSRLGPQHF
TRBV5-1	.	.	TRBJ1-1	TGCGCCAGCAGCGCCTCGGAGGGTTATGGCACTGAAGCTTTCTTT	CASSASEGYGTEAFF
TRBV30	.	.	TRBJ2-4	TGTGCCTGGAGTTACCCTGACGGAGGCAGAAACATTCAGTACTTC	CAWSYPDGGRNIQYF
TRBV19	.	.	TRBJ1-5	TGTGCCAGTAGTATAAATAGTTTTAATCAGCCCCAGCATTTT	CASSINSFNQPQHF
TRBV5-1	.	.	TRBJ1-6	TGCGCCAGCAGCTTGCGGGGGGATTCACCCCTCCACTTT	CASSLRGDSPLHF
TRBV19	.	.	TRBJ1-1	TGTGCCAGTAGACCGACACCGGGGGAGAACACTGAAGCTTTCTTT	CASRPTPGENTEAFF
TRBV29-1	.	.	TRBJ2-6	TGCAGCGTTAGACAGAACTCTGGGGCCAACGTCCTGACTTTC	CSVRQNSGANVLTF
TRBV30	.	TRBD1	TRBJ2-5	TGTGCCTGGAGTGCACTGGGACAGGGGGCGAAGACCCAGTACTTC	CAWSALGQGAKTQYF
TRBV18	.	.	TRBJ1-2	TGTGCCAGCTCACCACGCGGCCCTGTATCGGTTAATGGCTACACCTTC	CASSPRGPVSVNGYTF
TRBV4-1	once	.	TRBJ2-2	TGCGCCAGCAGCCAAGAGGGCGGGGTTAGGACCGGGGAGCTGTTTTTT	CASSQEGGVRTGELFF
TRBV4-2	.	.	TRBJ2-7	TGTGCCAGCAGCCAAGATTGGACAGCAGCAACCTACGAGCAGTACTTC	CASSQDWTAATYEQYF
TRBV9	.	TRBD1	TRBJ1-6	TGTGCCAGCAGCGCCGACAGGGTGTCACCCCTCCACTTT	CASSADRVSPLHF
TRBV7-8	.	.	TRBJ2-3	TGTGCCAGCAGCCTCGACTTATTTCGCACAGATACGCAGTATTTT	CASSLDLFRTDTQYF
TRBV7-8	.	.	TRBJ2-4	TGTGCCAGCAGCTTATCAGGGGGGCCAGGGGAACCCATTCAGTACTTC	CASSLSGGPGEPIQYF
TRBV19	.	.	TRBJ1-1	TGTGCCAGTAAAGAGGGGAGGGGGATGAACACTGAAGCTTTCTTT	CASKEGRGMNTEAFF
TRBV7-6	.	TRBD1	TRBJ2-7	TGTGCCAGCAGCAAAGAAAGAGGGACAGGGAGAAGGTACGAGCAGTACTTC	CASSKERGTGRRYEQYF
TRBV4-1	.	TRBD2	TRBJ2-3	TGCGCCAGCAGCCAAGTTAGCGGGGGCAGCACAGATACGCAGTATTTT	CASSQVSGGSTDTQYF
TRBV3-1/TRBV3-2	.	.	TRBJ1-3	TGTGCCAGCAGCCAGGGAGGGAACACCATATATTTT	CASSQGGNTIYF
TRBV18	.	.	TRBJ2-1	TGTGCCAGCTCACCACCGAGGACATCCAACAATGAGCAGTTCTTC	CASSPPRTSNNEQFF
TRBV11-3	.	TRBD1	TRBJ1-1	TGTGCCAGCAGCTTCGAGGGACAGGGAGCTTTCTTT	CASSFEGQGAFF
TRBV5-1	.	TRBD1	TRBJ2-3	TGCGCCAGCAGTCCCGGGACAGGGTCAGATACGCAGTATTTT	CASSPGTGSDTQYF
TRBV2	.	TRBD1	TRBJ1-1	TGTGCCAGCAGTGCTCCCAGGGGGCCCCAGCTAGTGAACACTGAAGCTTTCTTT	CASSAPRGPQLVNTEAFF
TRBV7-9	.	.	TRBJ1-3	TGTGCCAGCAGCTTACCTGGAGTGCACTCTGGAAACACCATATATTTT	CASSLPGVHSGNTIYF
TRBV27	.	.	TRBJ2-1	TGTGCCAGCAGTCGGGAATCAGCGCTAACTGTAGATGAGCAGTTCTTC	CASSRESALTVDEQFF
TRBV30	once	.	TRBJ1-4	TGTGCCTGGAGTAACCGGGCCGGGGGAAAACTGTTTTTT	CAWSNRAGGKLFF
TRBV30	.	.	TRBJ1-1	TGTGCCTGGAGTAGAGGGGGAAATATGAACACTGAAGCTTTCTTT	CAWSRGGNMNTEAFF
TRBV4-1	.	.	TRBJ1-6	TGCGCCAGCAGCCATCTTGGACAGACAAATAATTCACCCCTCCACTTT	CASSHLGQTNNSPLHF
TRBV3-1/TRBV3-2	.	TRBD1	TRBJ1-3	TGTGCCAGCAGCCAACAGGGGGCGTCATCTGGAAACACCATATATTTT	CASSQQGASSGNTIYF
TRBV27	.	.	TRBJ1-6	TGTGCCAGCAGCCGCTACGTGCCAGGCGGGGATTCACCCCTCCACTTT	CASSRYVPGGDSPLHF
TRBV7-2	once	TRBD1	TRBJ2-7	TGTGCCAGCAGCTTGACAGGGTACGAGCAGTACTTC	CASSLTGYEQYF
TRBV6-5	once	.	TRBJ1-2	TGTGCCAGCACCAGATCGCAGGGCTCTAACTATGGCTACACCTTC	CASTRSQGSNYGYTF
TRBV5-1	.	.	TRBJ2-5	TGCGCCAGCAGCTTGGGCCTACTGGAGACGGGTCGGGAGACCCAGTACTTC	CASSLGLLETGRETQYF
TRBV5-1	.	.	TRBJ2-7	TGCGCCAGCAGCTTGGACACCGGGGCAGGGGGGTTCGGCGAGCAGTACTTC	CASSLDTGAGGFGEQYF
TRBV29-1	.	.	TRBJ2-2	TGCAGCGTTGATATTAGCGGAAACACCGGGGAGCTGTTTTTT	CSVDISGNTGELFF
TRBV18	.	TRBD1	TRBJ2-7	TGTGCCAGCTCTTCCGGGACAGGGCAACCCTACGAGCAGTACTTC	CASSSGTGQPYEQYF
TRBV5-8	.	.	TRBJ1-1	TGTGCCAGCAGCTTGTTCGGGGGGCGGTACGCTGAAGCTTTCTTT	CASSLFGGRYAEAFF
TRBV14	.	TRBD1	TRBJ1-1	TGTGCCAGCAGCCCTGGGCAGAACAGGGGCACTGAAGCTTTCTTT	CASSPGQNRGTEAFF
TRBV5-4	.	TRBD2	TRBJ2-1	TGTGCCAGCAGCTTGGGACTAGCGGGGGACTACAATGAGCAGTTCTTC	CASSLGLAGDYNEQFF
TRBV6-2/TRBV6-3	.	TRBD1	TRBJ2-1	TGTGCCAGCAGTGTCACCAGGGGGCGTTACGATGAGCAGTTCTTC	CASSVTRGRYDEQFF
TRBV7-9	.	TRBD1	TRBJ1-2	TGTGCCAGCAGCTCGAACCGGGACAGCTCCGGCTACACCTTC	CASSSNRDSSGYTF